This paragraph reports one TCR beta chain. This sample was included in a study of T cell changes during pregnancy in multiple sclerosis. TCRdb's copy holds only in-frame clones and misses some; the assay was immunoSEQ multiplex PCR. The table shows 50,000 to 60,000 clones, with about 87% occurring only once. The CDR3 has 13 amino acids. Germline lookup yields CDR1 KGHSH and CDR2 LQKENI. V shed 4 bases, J shed 9 bases, and the junction held 8 bases outside the gene matches. The rearrangement uses TRBV18 and TRBJ2-5; 7 nucleotides match TRBD1. The source is a female donor with multiple sclerosis, enrolled in a pregnancy study. The input for sequencing was CD4+ T cells from peripheral blood mononuclear cells, taken in the first trimester of pregnancy. The DNA of the CDR3 is TGTGCCAGCTCACGCAACCCAACAGGGGCCCAGTACTTC. Translating gives CASSRNPTGAQYF.